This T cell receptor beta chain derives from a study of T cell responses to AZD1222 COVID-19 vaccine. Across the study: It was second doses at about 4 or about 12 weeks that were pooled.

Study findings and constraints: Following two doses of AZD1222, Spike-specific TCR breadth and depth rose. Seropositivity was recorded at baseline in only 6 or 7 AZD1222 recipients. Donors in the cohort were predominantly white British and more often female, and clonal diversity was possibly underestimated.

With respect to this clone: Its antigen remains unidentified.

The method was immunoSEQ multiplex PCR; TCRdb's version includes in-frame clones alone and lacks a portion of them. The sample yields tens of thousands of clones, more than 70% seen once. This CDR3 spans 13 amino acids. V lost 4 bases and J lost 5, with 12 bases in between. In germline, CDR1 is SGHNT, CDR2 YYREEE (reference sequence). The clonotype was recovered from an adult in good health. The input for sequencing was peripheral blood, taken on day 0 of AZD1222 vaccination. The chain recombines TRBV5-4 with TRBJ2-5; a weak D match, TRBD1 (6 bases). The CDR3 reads CASSLQGGETQYF. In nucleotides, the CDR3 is TGTGCCAGCAGCCTACAGGGTGGGGAGACCCAGTACTTC.